The 10 T cell receptor beta chains below were found in one sample sequenced in a study of blood T cells in healthy people across ages. The authors ran a second PCR of 7 to 11 cycles using a sample-barcoded 5' primer and a J-beta primer mix. Via MiXCR, TCRdb re-called the 5' RACE reads, giving one row per CDR3 protein. This table has some 1 million distinct CDR3 sequences, 35% to 50% appearing once. Input material: blood. These receptor sequences come from a woman aged 55-69 years in good health.

Worth noting for this clonotype: Being one base from a much bigger clone, this may be a read error. The genes are TRBV28 and TRBJ2-6, with D perhaps TRBD1 (5 bases). This CDR3 is built from 16 residues. Germline V gene sequence: CDR1 MDHEN, CDR2 SYDVKM. Trimming pared 7 bases from V and 1 base from J, leaving 14 bases between. The CDR3 sequence: CASIRQTLSGANVLTF. Here the CDR3 DNA reads TGTGCCAGCATTCGACAGACTCTATCTGGGGCCAACGTCCTGACTTTC.

The chain has TRBV28 and TRBJ2-7; the match to TRBD2 covers 8 bases. The CDR3 totals 12 residues. The germline V gene encodes CDR1 MDHEN and CDR2 SYDVKM. Trimming removed 11 bases from V and 0 bases from J; junction bases left unmatched: 3. The CDR3 reads CAGSGSSYEQYF. The DNA for the CDR3 is TGTGCCGGGAGCGGGAGCTCCTACGAGCAGTACTTC.

The rearrangement joins TRBV15 to TRBJ2-5; 7 bases are a match to TRBD1. The germline V gene encodes CDR1 LNHNV and CDR2 YYDKDF (reference sequence). V shed 4 bases, J shed 5 bases, and the junction held 13 bases outside the gene matches. The CDR3 length is 16 residues. CDR3 amino acids: CATSTGTGVTRETQYF. The CDR3 DNA reads as TGTGCCACCAGCACGGGAACAGGGGTTACTCGGGAGACCCAGTACTTC.

The genes are TRBV28 and TRBJ1-2; D not resolved. Trimming took off 8 bases at V and 4 bases at J, with 8 bases between the two ends. Per the germline V gene, CDR1 is MDHEN and CDR2 is SYDVKM. The CDR3 sequence is 11 residues long. In DNA, the CDR3 is TGTGCCAGCTTTAAGACCTATGGCTACACCTTC. Its protein is CASFKTYGYTF.

To note about this clonotype: The germline gene is not matched at one end of the junction; a read error may be the cause. The rearrangement uses TRBV28 and TRBJ2-7; the match to TRBD2 covers 7 bases. The germline CDR1 and CDR2 sequences are MDHEN and SYDVKM. There are 12 residues in the CDR3. CDR3 region: CTSKRGVYEQYF. The CDR3 nucleotides are TGTACCAGCAAGCGGGGCGTGTACGAGCAGTACTTC.

The sample holds many counts of this clonotype. This sequence joins TRBV7-9 and TRBJ2-7; tentative D call: TRBD1 (6 bases). CDR1 is SEHNR, CDR2 FQNEAQ, per germline (reference sequence). Trimming removed 6 bases from V and 0 bases from J, with 9 bases in between. The CDR3 consists of 13 residues. The CDR3 coding sequence is TGTGCCAGCAGGGGACACCCCTCCTACGAGCAGTACTTC. This sequence encodes CASRGHPSYEQYF.

This rearrangement joins TRBV6-2 or TRBV6-3 to TRBJ2-1; TRBD2 is a possible D gene (5 bases). Trimming cost V 0 bases and J 10 bases, with 16 bases left between them. Germline assignment: CDR1 MNHEY and CDR2 SVGEGT. The CDR3 sequence is 15 residues long. This chain's CDR3 is CASSYSVTRVNEQFF. The CDR3 DNA reads as TGTGCCAGCAGTTACTCAGTTACTAGGGTTAACGAGCAGTTCTTC.

This clonotype has a single count. The genes are TRBV11-1 and TRBJ2-5, with a weak D call TRBD1 (5 bases). The J call is doubtful: the DNA matches TRBJ2-7 better. This CDR3 has 15 residues. Germline assignment: CDR1 SGHAT and CDR2 FQDESV (reference sequence). The CDR3 is CASSPGRGAPYEQYF. The CDR3 DNA follows: TGTGCCAGCAGCCCGGGTAGGGGTGCCCCCTACGAGCAGTACTTC.

The chain combines TRBV10-3 with TRBJ2-5, with D possibly being TRBD1 or TRBD2 (5 bases each). Germline V gene data show CDR1 as ENHRY and CDR2 as SYGVKD. V was shortened by 6 bases and J by 11 bases, with 19 bases between the two germline ends. The CDR3 runs 13 residues. CDR3: CAIRESGPREQYF. The CDR3 DNA sequence: TGTGCCATCAGGGAATCGGGACCACGAGAGCAGTACTTC.

The chain uses TRBV6-5 and TRBJ2-7; 7 bases align to TRBD2. Germline trimming cut 5 bases from V and 5 bases from J; bases unmatched to any gene: 15. The CDR3 has 16 residues. Germline values: CDR1 MNHEY, CDR2 SVGAGI. For the CDR3, the DNA is TGTGCCAGCAGTCCTAGGCTAGCGGATCAAGGGGACGAGCAGTACTTC. It encodes CASSPRLADQGDEQYF.